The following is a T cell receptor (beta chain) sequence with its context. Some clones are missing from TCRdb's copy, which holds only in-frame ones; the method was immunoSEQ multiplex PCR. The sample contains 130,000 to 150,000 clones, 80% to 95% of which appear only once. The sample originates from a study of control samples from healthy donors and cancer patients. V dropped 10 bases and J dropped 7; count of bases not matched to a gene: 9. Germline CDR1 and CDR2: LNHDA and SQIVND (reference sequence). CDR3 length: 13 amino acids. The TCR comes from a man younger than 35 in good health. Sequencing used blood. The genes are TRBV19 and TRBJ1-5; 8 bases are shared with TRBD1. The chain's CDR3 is CATGRDRRQPQHF. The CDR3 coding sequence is TGTGCCACCGGCCGGGACAGGCGGCAGCCCCAGCATTTT. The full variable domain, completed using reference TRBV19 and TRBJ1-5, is DGGITQSPKYLFRKEGQNVTLSCEQNLNHDAMYWYRQDPGQGLRLIYYSQIVNDFQKGDIAEGYSVSREKKESFPLTVTSAQKNPTAFYLCATGRDRRQPQHFGDGTRLSIL.